Reported below is one T cell receptor beta chain. These data belong to a study of cytomegalovirus exposure and HLA in healthy donors. Study summary: Among 398 genotyped donors, approximately 80% fell in the Caucasian-associated ancestry cluster.

Both 60 Vbeta primers and 13 Jbeta primers went into the PCR. The method was immunoSEQ multiplex PCR; TCRdb's version includes in-frame clones alone and lacks a portion of them. Counted here are tens of thousands of clones, about three quarters occurring once; the ten biggest clones make up 2% to 3%. This receptor was identified in a male donor in good health and CMV-seropositive. Sequencing was done on a sample of PBMCs.

The CDR3 loop reads CASSFHFDRTNEKLFF. CDR3 nucleotides: TGCGCCAGCAGCTTCCACTTCGACAGAACTAATGAAAAACTGTTTTTT. J is TRBJ1-4 and V is TRBV5-1, with D possibly being TRBD1 (5 bases). Germline loops: CDR1 SGHRS, CDR2 YFSETQ. V lost 2 bases to trimming and J lost 1 base, with 12 bases between them. This CDR3 spans 16 amino acids.